This TCR beta chain is drawn from a study of CD8+ T cells in alopecia areata. Study background: Twice daily, treated patients received 5 to 10 mg of oral tofacitinib. General study results and limits: Scalp sample sequencing also detects resident alphabeta T cells of normal skin.

Trimming stripped 5 bases from V and 6 bases from J, with 16 bases between. Germline CDR1 and CDR2: MNHEY and SVGAGI. This CDR3 contains 15 residues. Alopecia areata patients provided lesional scalp punch biopsies and peripheral blood. Sorting from PBMCs produced CD4+ and CD8+ T cells. On this clone itself: Its specificity is not known.

RNA extraction was followed by reverse transcription into cDNA, which acted as the sequencing template. TCRdb's table, derived via immunoSEQ multiplex PCR, lists solely in-frame clones and lacks some. The sample records 45,000 to 60,000 clones, 96% being singletons. The sample consisted of CD8+ T cells sorted from blood, taken at week 0. This clonotype was sampled from a human donor with alopecia areata. The V gene is TRBV6-5, the J gene TRBJ2-2; the D is unclear. CDR3 sequence (DNA): TGTGCCAGCAGTCAAACGACATTTGGGGCCGGGGAGCTGTTTTTT. It codes for CASSQTTFGAGELFF.